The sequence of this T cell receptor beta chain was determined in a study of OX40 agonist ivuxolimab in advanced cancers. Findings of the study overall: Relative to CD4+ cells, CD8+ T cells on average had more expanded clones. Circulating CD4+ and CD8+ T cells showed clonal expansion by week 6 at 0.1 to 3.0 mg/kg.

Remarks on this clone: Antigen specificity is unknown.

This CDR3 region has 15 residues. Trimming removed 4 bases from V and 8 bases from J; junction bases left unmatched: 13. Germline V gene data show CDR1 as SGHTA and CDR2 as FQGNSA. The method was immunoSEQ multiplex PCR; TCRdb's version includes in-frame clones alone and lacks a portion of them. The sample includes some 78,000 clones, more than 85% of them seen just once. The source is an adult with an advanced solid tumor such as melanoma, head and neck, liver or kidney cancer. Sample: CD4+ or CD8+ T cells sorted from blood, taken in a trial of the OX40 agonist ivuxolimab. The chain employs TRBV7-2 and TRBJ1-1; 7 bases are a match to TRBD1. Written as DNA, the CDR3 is TGTGCCAGCAGCTCCCGGGGAGGGGGCGGCCGGGAAGCTTTCTTT. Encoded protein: CASSSRGGGGREAFF.